A selection of T cell receptor beta chains follows, all from one sample in a study of blood T cell repertoires in COVID-19. Measured with immunoSEQ multiplex PCR; TCRdb has only the in-frame clones, and not every one. The table includes hundreds of thousands of clones, approximately 84% detected once. Sequenced: peripheral blood. The receptor set was obtained from a man aged 40-49 years with acute or convalescent COVID-19. The CDR3 runs from the conserved cysteine through the conserved F or W. A D gene is named only where the DNA matches it firmly. Size tells how often a clone was seen (once, few, many) or the class of an expanded clone, and some rows leave it out.

- | TRBJ2-7 | TRBV2 | - | CASSIQGTYEQYF | TGTGCCAGCAGCATCCAGGGGACCTACGAGCAGTACTTC
TRBD2 | TRBJ2-7 | TRBV10-2 | once | CASSPGLAGINEQYF | TGCGCCAGCAGCCCTGGACTAGCGGGGATTAACGAGCAGTACTTC
- | TRBJ2-1 | TRBV7-6 | - | CASSLAGTPRRDEQFF | TGTGCCAGCAGCTTAGCTGGGACCCCGCGGAGGGATGAGCAGTTCTTC
- | TRBJ1-5 | TRBV15 | - | CATSSGEGGRKGYSNQPQHF | TGTGCCACCAGCAGCGGGGAAGGAGGGAGGAAAGGGTATAGCAATCAGCCCCAGCATTTT
TRBD1 | TRBJ1-1 | TRBV4-3 | - | CASSQDNRGKDEAFF | TGCGCCAGCAGCCAAGACAACAGGGGCAAAGATGAAGCTTTCTTT
TRBD1 | TRBJ2-2 | TRBV29-1 | - | CSVAPTGGFGELFF | TGCAGCGTTGCTCCGACAGGGGGGTTCGGGGAGCTGTTTTTT
- | TRBJ2-2 | TRBV28 | - | CASSGGYTGELFF | TGTGCCAGCAGTGGGGGGTATACCGGGGAGCTGTTTTTT
- | TRBJ1-2 | TRBV2 | once | CASSEGLPSGYTF | TGTGCCAGCAGTGAAGGGCTCCCGTCGGGCTACACCTTC
- | TRBJ2-7 | TRBV29-1 | - | CSVEDKRGQGGYEQYF | TGCAGCGTTGAAGATAAGCGTGGGCAGGGTGGCTACGAGCAGTACTTC
- | TRBJ1-3 | TRBV5-1 | few | CASSEQAIGNTIYF | TGCGCCAGCAGTGAACAGGCGATCGGAAACACCATATATTTT
- | TRBJ2-3 | TRBV18 | - | CASSRDLDTQYF | TGTGCCAGCTCACGAGATCTGGATACGCAGTATTTT
- | TRBJ1-1 | TRBV4-2 | - | CASSPQSVGSVFTEAFF | TGTGCCAGCAGCCCTCAGAGCGTCGGTTCGGTGTTCACTGAAGCTTTCTTT
- | TRBJ1-2 | TRBV28 | - | CASSSLQVIPYGYTF | TGTGCCAGCAGTTCCCTACAGGTGATCCCCTATGGCTACACCTTC
- | TRBJ2-3 | TRBV5-4 | - | CASTPPGSVTDTQYF | TGTGCCAGCACCCCCCCGGGGTCCGTCACAGATACGCAGTATTTT
- | TRBJ1-2 | TRBV29-1 | - | CSVEETGSYGYTF | TGCAGCGTTGAGGAGACAGGATCCTATGGCTACACCTTC
- | TRBJ2-3 | TRBV11-2 | - | CASSLGGGGLYF | TGTGCCAGCAGCTTGGGAGGGGGGGGTTTGTATTTT
TRBD2 | TRBJ2-1 | TRBV6-6 | - | CASSRDRLAGGLFQFF | TGTGCCAGCAGTCGAGATAGACTAGCGGGGGGCTTGTTCCAGTTCTTC
TRBD1 | TRBJ1-4 | TRBV5-4 | few | CASSLGGQGGKLFF | TGTGCCAGCAGCTTGGGCGGACAGGGGGGAAAACTGTTTTTT
- | TRBJ2-2 | TRBV3-1/TRBV3-2 | - | CASSSIRAGELFF | TGTGCCAGCAGCTCAATACGAGCCGGGGAGCTGTTTTTT
TRBD1 | TRBJ1-5 | TRBV24-1 | - | CATSGQGSNQPQHF | TGTGCCACCAGTGGACAGGGAAGCAATCAGCCCCAGCATTTT
- | TRBJ1-4 | TRBV5-8 | - | CAMGGDEKLFF | TGTGCTATGGGAGGTGACGAAAAACTGTTTTTT
- | TRBJ2-1 | TRBV6-2/TRBV6-3 | - | CASSRTGGGRNEQFF | TGTGCCAGCAGTCGTACGGGGGGCGGCCGCAATGAGCAGTTCTTC